The present entry profiles one T cell receptor (beta chain) with its context. Its antigen is unidentified. The sample originates from a study of blood T cells in healthy people across ages. Next came a second PCR, run for 7 to 11 cycles, which used a sample-barcoded 5' primer along with a J-beta primer mix. MiXCR, run by TCRdb on the 5' RACE reads, gives a single entry per CDR3 protein. This sample has hundreds of thousands of distinct CDR3 sequences; around three fifths occur once, and the top ten carry roughly 25%. V was clipped by 3 bases and J by 8 bases, with 13 bases between them. From germline, CDR1 is LNHDA and CDR2 SQIVND (reference sequence). The CDR3 sequence is 13 residues long. Regarding the study as a whole: Shifts in expanded clonotypes may have been confounded by donor CMV status, which was unknown.

The chain links TRBV19 to TRBJ1-2; possibly TRBD1 for D (5 bases). Sequencing used blood. This TCR was sampled from a man aged 40-55 years in good health. CDR3 sequence reads: CASSMLSRGGYTF. The CDR3 region has the DNA TGTGCCAGTAGTATGCTCTCGAGGGGAGGCTACACCTTC.